These T cell receptor beta chains were read from a single sample in a study of early T cells in non-severe SARS-CoV-2 infection. TCRdb reprocessed the 5' RACE reads with MiXCR, giving one entry per CDR3 protein. The sample consists of about 60,000 distinct CDR3 sequences, just under 9% of them appearing once. The sample consisted of whole blood. The receptors originated from an adult who was a healthcare worker with PCR-confirmed SARS-CoV-2 infection or an uninfected control (not recorded which). Each CDR3 is given with its conserved first and last residue. D genes are given only for firm matches. Clone size is shown for a subset of rows, as once, few, many or a class of expanded clone.

length | J | D | V | size | DNA | CDR3
16 | TRBJ2-2 | TRBD2 | TRBV11-2 | . | TGTGCCAGCAGCTTAAGGGAGGGCCTCAACACCGGGGAGCTGTTTTTT | CASSLREGLNTGELFF
14 | TRBJ1-1 | . | TRBV9 | many | TGTGCCAGCAGCGTAGAACAGGGAGGCACTGAAGCTTTCTTT | CASSVEQGGTEAFF
13 | TRBJ1-2 | . | TRBV10-3 | . | TGTGCCATCAGTTTGGCGGGGGCGGATGGCTACACCTTC | CAISLAGADGYTF
17 | TRBJ1-1 | TRBD1 | TRBV7-8 | many | TGTGCCAGCAGCTGGACTCCCGGGACAGGGGGGAACACTGAAGCTTTCTTT | CASSWTPGTGGNTEAFF
17 | TRBJ2-7 | . | TRBV20-1 | many | TGCAGTGCTAGAGTACCTCGTCGCCAGGGGATCCCCTACGAGCAGTACTTC | CSARVPRRQGIPYEQYF
12 | TRBJ2-4 | . | TRBV29-1 | few | TGCAGCGTTGAAGAGGGGGCGGACATTCAGTACTTC | CSVEEGADIQYF
15 | TRBJ2-3 | TRBD1 | TRBV6-2/TRBV6-3 | few | TGTGCCAGCAGTTACGGGACAGGGGGTCCAGATACGCAGTATTTT | CASSYGTGGPDTQYF
15 | TRBJ2-2 | . | TRBV7-6 | many | TGTGCCAGCAGCTCGAGCGGCTCCCACACCGGGGAGCTGTTTTTT | CASSSSGSHTGELFF
14 | TRBJ1-4 | . | TRBV5-1 | many | TGCGCCAGCAGCGCTGGGGGTGCAGATGAAAAACTGTTTTTT | CASSAGGADEKLFF
17 | TRBJ2-7 | . | TRBV19 | many | TGTGCCAGTAGTATAGGGACCCTGAGTAGCAGAAACTACGAGCAGTACTTC | CASSIGTLSSRNYEQYF
15 | TRBJ1-6 | TRBD1 | TRBV19 | many | TGTGCCAGTAGCGGGGGGACAGGATCTAATTCACCCCTCCACTTT | CASSGGTGSNSPLHF
14 | TRBJ1-6 | . | TRBV9 | . | TGTGCCAGCAGCGCAGGGGACCCTAATTCACCCCTCCACTTT | CASSAGDPNSPLHF
13 | TRBJ2-7 | TRBD2 | TRBV27 | many | TGTGCCAGCAGTCCAAGTGAGCGGGAGGGCCCGAATTTC | CASSPSEREGPNF
21 | TRBJ2-2 | TRBD2 | TRBV10-3 | . | TGTGCCATCAATGGCAGGCAGACCGGGACTAGCGGGAGTCGGGGCACCGGGGAGCTGTTTTTT | CAINGRQTGTSGSRGTGELFF
18 | TRBJ2-3 | TRBD2 | TRBV25-1 | many | TGTGCCAGCAGTGAGGGGGCACGTACTAGCGGACCCACAGATACGCAGTATTTT | CASSEGARTSGPTDTQYF
16 | TRBJ1-1 | . | TRBV6-5 | few | TGTGCCAGTCGCGAATTACGAACAGGGAGCTCGACTGAAGCTTTCTTT | CASRELRTGSSTEAFF
15 | TRBJ2-7 | TRBD1 | TRBV7-2 | . | TGTGCCAGCAGCCCTGGGACAGGAGTCTCCTACGAGCAGTACTTC | CASSPGTGVSYEQYF
14 | TRBJ2-7 | . | TRBV5-1 | many | TGCGCCAGCAGCTTGGAGCAAACTAGCTCCGAGCAGTACTTC | CASSLEQTSSEQYF
12 | TRBJ2-7 | . | TRBV28 | . | TGTGCCAGCAGTTTATTGGGGTACGAGCAGTACTTC | CASSLLGYEQYF
14 | TRBJ1-1 | TRBD1 | TRBV7-6 | . | TGTGCCAGCAGCTTACGAGACAGGGGTACTGAAGCTTTCTTT | CASSLRDRGTEAFF
12 | TRBJ2-3 | . | TRBV28 | . | TGTGCCAGCAGCCGAATTGGGGATACGCAGTATTTT | CASSRIGDTQYF
12 | TRBJ2-7 | . | TRBV28 | few | TGTGCCAGCAGTAACCTCAGGGTCGAGCAGTACTTC | CASSNLRVEQYF
21 | TRBJ2-1 | TRBD2 | TRBV7-8 | . | TGTGCCAGCAGCCCCTATCCTTGGACTAGCGGGAGGGGCTTACGGGACAATGAGCAGTTCTTC | CASSPYPWTSGRGLRDNEQFF